The entry that follows covers one TCR beta chain sequence. Original processing methods: Nucleated cell number was recorded as an estimate derived from reference gene primer amplification. The table came from immunoSEQ multiplex PCR; TCRdb's copy has only in-frame clones and leaves some out. V, J and clone size reflect that table, while D and trimming were determined from the DNA. The repertoire consists of some 160,000 clones, with roughly 88% occurring once and the leading ten covering approximately 2.2%. This sample was included in a study of blood T cell repertoires in COVID-19. About the study: Spain, Italy and the United States supplied samples that represented acute and convalescent COVID-19. PBMCs, B-cell-depleted T cells, or T cells provided the cDNA or gDNA that made up the material.

Per the germline V gene, CDR1 is SEHNR and CDR2 is FQNEAQ (reference sequence). V lost 4 bases, J lost 3 bases, and 11 bases stayed unmatched. This CDR3 has 16 residues. What was sequenced was peripheral blood. The receptor was derived from a man between 18 and 29 years old with acute or convalescent COVID-19. The rearrangement joins TRBV7-9 to TRBJ2-7, with 8 positions matching TRBD1. DNA of the CDR3: TGTGCCAGCAGCTCCGGGGTTTCAGGGGGCAGCTACGAGCAGTACTTC. It translates to CASSSGVSGGSYEQYF.